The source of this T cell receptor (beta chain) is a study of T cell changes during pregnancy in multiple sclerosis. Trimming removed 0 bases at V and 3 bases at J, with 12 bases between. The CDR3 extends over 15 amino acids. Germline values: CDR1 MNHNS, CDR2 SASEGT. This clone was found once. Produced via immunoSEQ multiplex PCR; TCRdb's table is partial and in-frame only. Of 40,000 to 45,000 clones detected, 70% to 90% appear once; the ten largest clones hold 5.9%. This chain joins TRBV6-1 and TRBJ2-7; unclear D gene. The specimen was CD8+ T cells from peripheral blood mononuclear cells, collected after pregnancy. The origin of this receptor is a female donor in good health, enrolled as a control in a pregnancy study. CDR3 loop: CASSEAQNWVYEQYF. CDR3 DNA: TGTGCCAGCAGTGAAGCACAGAACTGGGTCTACGAGCAGTACTTC.